This T cell receptor beta chain was sequenced for a study of regulatory T cells in long-lasting Graves disease. This clonotype has ten or more counts. Its target is unknown. Building the TCR beta libraries relied on iRepertoire HTBI primers, and CDR3 regions underwent Arm-PCR. In the original analysis: Gene usage covered approximately 60 TRBV and more than 13 TRBJ segments. TCRdb redid the calling of the multiplex PCR reads with MiXCR, one entry per CDR3 protein. TCRdb's processing, not the study's, gives the V and J calls here. The sample consists of roughly 400,000 distinct CDR3 sequences, 20% to 25% of them appearing once. Regarding the study as a whole: Persistent cases favored TRBV28, TRBJ1-2 and TRBJ2-5. Persistent Graves' cases showed lower TCR diversity than newly diagnosed cases.

Specified time point: persistent/refractory GD, antithyroid drugs over 5 years with positive TRAb. The TCR library was made from RNA extracted from PBMCs. V was cut by 0 bases and J by 13 bases, with 12 bases left in between. The germline V gene encodes CDR1 MNHEY and CDR2 SVGAGI. CDR3 size: 12 residues. The specimen comprised peripheral blood mononuclear cells (PBMCs), sampled when the disease was refractory, from a patient treated with antithyroid drugs. The receptor was derived from a female donor with Graves disease. The rearrangement joins TRBV6-5 to TRBJ1-2; D ambiguous. For the CDR3, the DNA is TGTGCCAGCAGTTACTCGCTGTGGAGCAGCACCTTC. Its protein is CASSYSLWSSTF.